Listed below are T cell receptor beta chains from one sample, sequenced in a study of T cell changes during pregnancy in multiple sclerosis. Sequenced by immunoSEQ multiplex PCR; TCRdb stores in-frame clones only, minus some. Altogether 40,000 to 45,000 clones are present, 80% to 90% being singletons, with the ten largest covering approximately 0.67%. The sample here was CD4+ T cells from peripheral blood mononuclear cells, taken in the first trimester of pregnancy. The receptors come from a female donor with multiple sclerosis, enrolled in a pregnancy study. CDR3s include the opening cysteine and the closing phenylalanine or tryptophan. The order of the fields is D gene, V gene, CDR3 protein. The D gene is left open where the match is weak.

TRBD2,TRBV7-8,CASSLRLGGSYEQYF
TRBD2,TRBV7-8,CASSLTGTSGKGTQYF
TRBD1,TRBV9,CASSVTTGGIEAFF
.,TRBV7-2,CASSTKGGGSGNTIYF
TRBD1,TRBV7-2,CASSSRLRGKIAGELFF
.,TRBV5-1,CASTLGEIMNTEAFF
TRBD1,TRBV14,CASSQAGQSYSEQFF
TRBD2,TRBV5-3,CARSPGLAAYEQYF
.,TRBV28,CASSPSGRDSNQPQHF
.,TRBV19,CASSTTGYEKLFF
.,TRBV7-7,CASSLQGRETQYF
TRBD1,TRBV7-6,CASSAGGAATEAFF
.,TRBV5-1,CASSPGKGNGEKLFF
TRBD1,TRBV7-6,CASGPGTGLSYNSPLHF
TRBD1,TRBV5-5,CASSPVRTGGANEKLFF
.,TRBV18,CASSPRLVAYEQYF
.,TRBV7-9,CASSLGGRSPGYTF
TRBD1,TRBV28,CASSPPGTAKNTIYF
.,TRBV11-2,CASSLMGRRNTEAFF
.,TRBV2,CASRFTGTNTGELFF
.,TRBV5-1,CASSLDGRGDEQYF
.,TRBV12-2,CASPYGSCPDTQYF
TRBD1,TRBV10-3,CAIRRQGPNTEAFF